This TCR beta chain was recovered during a study of chemoradiotherapy in HPV16-positive cancers (dated by TCRdb to between 2021 and 2023). Turning to the overall study: Candidate HPV-specific T-cell clones and common TCR motifs were defined through functional T-cell assays on cells from two HPV16-positive patients. Whether T-cell immunity against the HPV oncoproteins E6 and E7 changes during chemoradiotherapy and whether survival is affected by this immunity were examined in the study. Next, the candidate HPV-specific TCRs and motifs were followed in TCR repertoires from around 92 patients with HPV-related cancers.

The germline V gene sets CDR1 to SQVTM and CDR2 to ANQGSEA. V is clipped by 4 bases and J by 3 bases, and the sequence between their germline boundaries is 10 bases long. The CDR3, from cysteine to phenylalanine, totals 13 residues. Solely the CDR3 DNA is kept, with 39 bases framed from the first base. The method behind the library was the immunoSEQ multiplex PCR assay. Not all clones reach the TCRdb copy of this immuneACCESS table, which keeps in-frame sequences only. Checked studies attribute under half of the gap to unresolved V genes and leave the rest unexplained. The sample table holds 9,500 to 15,000 clones, of which 88% were seen once. The ten largest clones capture about 2.2% of the sample. Repertoires were sampled multiple times during chemoradiotherapy, which allowed clonal expansion in the tumor microenvironment to be followed. What the work shows at the level of the full study, not this receptor alone: Among HPV16-positive patients, expansion of HPV-responsive T cells during chemoradiotherapy was associated with better recurrence-free survival. Expansion of candidate HPV-specific clones and E7-related TCR motifs was observed in the tumor microenvironment during treatment, whereas no such expansion was observed for non-HPV-specific T cells. Only two HPV16-positive patients were used to derive the functional definition of HPV-specific T cells, and the survival association was reported for HPV16-positive patients.

A word on this clone: What antigen it recognizes has not been identified. Base qualities are not provided; no much larger clone lies one nucleotide away.

The sequences come from blood, collected from a patient who underwent chemoradiotherapy. This clonotype was sampled from a human donor with HPV-associated anogenital cancer. The sequence is built from TRBV29-1 and TRBJ1-5, with TRBD1 as a weak D call on 5 bases. The CDR3 loop reads CSVGYRTNQPQHF. The bases read TGCAGCGTTGGGTACAGGACCAATCAGCCCCAGCATTTT.